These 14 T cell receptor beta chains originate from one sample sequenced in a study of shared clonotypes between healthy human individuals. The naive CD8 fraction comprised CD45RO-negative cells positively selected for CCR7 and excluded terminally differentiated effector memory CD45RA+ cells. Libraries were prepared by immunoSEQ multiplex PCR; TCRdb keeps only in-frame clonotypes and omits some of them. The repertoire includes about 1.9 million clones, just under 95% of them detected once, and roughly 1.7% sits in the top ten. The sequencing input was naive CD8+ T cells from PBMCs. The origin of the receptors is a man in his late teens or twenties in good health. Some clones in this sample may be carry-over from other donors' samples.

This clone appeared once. This CDR3 reads CSEETNMDTEAFF. In DNA form, the CDR3 reads TGCAGCGAAGAAACGAACATGGACACTGAAGCTTTCTTT. The genes are TRBV29-1 and TRBJ1-1; the D is unclear. The CDR3 is 13 residues long. Germline loops: CDR1 SQVTM, CDR2 ANQGSEA. Trimming took 7 bases from V and 3 from J, leaving 15 bases between them.

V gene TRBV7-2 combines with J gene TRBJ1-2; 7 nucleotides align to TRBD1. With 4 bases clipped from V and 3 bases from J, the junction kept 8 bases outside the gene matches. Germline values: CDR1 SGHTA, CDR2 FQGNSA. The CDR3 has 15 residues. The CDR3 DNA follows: TGTGCCAGCAGCTCAAGACAGGGTATTGACTATGGCTACACCTTC. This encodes CASSSRQGIDYGYTF.

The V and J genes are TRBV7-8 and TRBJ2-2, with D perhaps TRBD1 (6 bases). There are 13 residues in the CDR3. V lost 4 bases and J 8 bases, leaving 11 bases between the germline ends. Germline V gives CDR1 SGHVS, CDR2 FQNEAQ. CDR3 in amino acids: CASSYQGKGELFF. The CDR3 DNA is TGTGCCAGCAGCTATCAGGGGAAAGGGGAGCTGTTTTTT. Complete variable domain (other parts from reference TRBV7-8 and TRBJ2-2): GAGVSQSPRYKVAKRGQDVALRCDPISGHVSLFWYQQALGQGPEFLTYFQNEAQLDKSGLPSDRFFAERPEGSVSTLKIQRTQQEDSAVYLCASSYQGKGELFFGEGSRLTVL.

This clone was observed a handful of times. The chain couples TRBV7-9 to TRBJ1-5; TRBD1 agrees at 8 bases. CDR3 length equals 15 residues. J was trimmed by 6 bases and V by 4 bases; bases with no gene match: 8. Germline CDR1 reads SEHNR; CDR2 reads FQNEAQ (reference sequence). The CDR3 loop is CASSSDRVTGQPQHF. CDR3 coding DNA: TGTGCCAGCAGCTCGGACAGGGTGACGGGTCAGCCCCAGCATTTT. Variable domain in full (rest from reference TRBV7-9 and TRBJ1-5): DTGVSQNPRHKITKRGQNVTFRCDPISEHNRLYWYRQTLGQGPEFLTYFQNEAQLEKSRLLSDRFSAERPKGSFSTLEIQRTEQGDSAMYLCASSSDRVTGQPQHFGDGTRLSIL.

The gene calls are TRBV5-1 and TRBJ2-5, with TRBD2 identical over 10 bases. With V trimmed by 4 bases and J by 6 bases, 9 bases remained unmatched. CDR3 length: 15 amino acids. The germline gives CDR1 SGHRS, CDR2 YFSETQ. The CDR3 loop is CASSLKLAGVQTQYF. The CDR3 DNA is TGCGCCAGCAGCCTGAAGCTAGCGGGAGTACAGACCCAGTACTTC.

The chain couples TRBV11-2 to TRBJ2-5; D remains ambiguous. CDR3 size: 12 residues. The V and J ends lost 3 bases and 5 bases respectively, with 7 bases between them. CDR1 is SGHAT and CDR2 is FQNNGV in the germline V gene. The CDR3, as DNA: TGTGCCAGCAGCTTGCCGAGGGAGACCCAGTACTTC. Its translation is CASSLPRETQYF.

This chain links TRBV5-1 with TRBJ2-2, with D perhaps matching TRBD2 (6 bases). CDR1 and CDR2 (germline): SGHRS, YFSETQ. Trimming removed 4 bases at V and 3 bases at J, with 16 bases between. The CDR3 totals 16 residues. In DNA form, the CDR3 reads TGCGCCAGCAGCCGGGAGACTAGGGCGGACACCGGGGAGCTGTTTTTT. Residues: CASSRETRADTGELFF.

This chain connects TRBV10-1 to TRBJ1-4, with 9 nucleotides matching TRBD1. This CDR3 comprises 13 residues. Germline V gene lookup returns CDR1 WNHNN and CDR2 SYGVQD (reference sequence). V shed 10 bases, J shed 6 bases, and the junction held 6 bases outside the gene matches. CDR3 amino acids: CATRRTGDEKLFF. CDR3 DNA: TGCGCCACCCGACGGACAGGGGATGAAAAACTGTTTTTT.

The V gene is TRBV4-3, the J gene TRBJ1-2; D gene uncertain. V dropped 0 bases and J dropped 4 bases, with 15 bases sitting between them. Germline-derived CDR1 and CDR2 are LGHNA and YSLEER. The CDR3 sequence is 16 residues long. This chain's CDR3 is CASSQEGGPWFYGYTF. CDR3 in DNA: TGCGCCAGCAGCCAAGAAGGTGGACCCTGGTTCTATGGCTACACCTTC.

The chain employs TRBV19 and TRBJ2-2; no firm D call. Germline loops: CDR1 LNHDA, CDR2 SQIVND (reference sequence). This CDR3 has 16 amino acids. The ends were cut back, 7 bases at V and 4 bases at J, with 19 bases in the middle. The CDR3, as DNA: TGTGCCAGTACCCTCAAAAGGGTTACGTTCACCGGGGAGCTGTTTTTT. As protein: CASTLKRVTFTGELFF.

In nucleotides, the CDR3 is TGTGCCAGCAGCTCCTGGACGGATCAAGAGACCCAGTACTTC. This gives the protein CASSSWTDQETQYF. This chain links TRBV7-9 with TRBJ2-5; no firm D call. The CDR3 covers 14 residues. Trimming removed 4 bases at V and 2 bases at J, with 11 bases between. Germline assignment: CDR1 SEHNR and CDR2 FQNEAQ (reference sequence).

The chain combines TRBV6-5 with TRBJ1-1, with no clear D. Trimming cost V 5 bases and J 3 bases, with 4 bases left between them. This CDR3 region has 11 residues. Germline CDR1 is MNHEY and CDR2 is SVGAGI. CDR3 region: CASSGYTEAFF. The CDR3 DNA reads TGTGCCAGCAGTGGTTACACTGAAGCTTTCTTT.

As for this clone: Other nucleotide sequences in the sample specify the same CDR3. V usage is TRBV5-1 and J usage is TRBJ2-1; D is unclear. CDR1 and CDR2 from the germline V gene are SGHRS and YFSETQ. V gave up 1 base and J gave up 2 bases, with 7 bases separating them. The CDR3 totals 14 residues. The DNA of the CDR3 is TGCGCCAGCAGCTTGTTGGGAACCTACAATGAGCAGTTCTTC. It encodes CASSLLGTYNEQFF.

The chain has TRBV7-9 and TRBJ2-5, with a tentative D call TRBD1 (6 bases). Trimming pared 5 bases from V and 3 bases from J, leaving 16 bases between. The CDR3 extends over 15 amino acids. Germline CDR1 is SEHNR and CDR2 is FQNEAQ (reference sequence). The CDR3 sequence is CASSHREGRKETQYF. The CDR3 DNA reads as TGTGCCAGCAGCCACAGGGAAGGTCGCAAAGAGACCCAGTACTTC. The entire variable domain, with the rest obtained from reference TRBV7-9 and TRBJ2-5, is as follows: DTGVSQNPRHKITKRGQNVTFRCDPISEHNRLYWYRQTLGQGPEFLTYFQNEAQLEKSRLLSDRFSAERPKGSFSTLEIQRTEQGDSAMYLCASSHREGRKETQYFGPGTRLLVL.